This is a list of T cell receptor beta chains from one sample in a study of T cells after yellow fever vaccination. Via MiXCR, TCRdb re-called the 5' RACE reads, giving one row per CDR3 protein. The profile shows roughly 63,000 distinct CDR3 sequences, about 7% of them singletons. The sequencing used CD8+ T cells sorted from PBMCs, collected 15 days after the yellow fever booster vaccination. These receptors were taken from a young man who received the YFV17D yellow fever vaccine. The CDR3 runs from the conserved cysteine through the conserved F or W. The order of the fields is CDR3 protein, V gene, CDR3 length, J gene.

CASSMNRGEQFF	TRBV19	12	TRBJ2-1
CSVEDWGGLAAPYNEQFF	TRBV29-1	18	TRBJ2-1
CASSLGRGDEQFF	TRBV7-8	13	TRBJ2-1
CASSLDASLHYEQYF	TRBV11-3	15	TRBJ2-7
CASSFSGSFYEQYF	TRBV27	14	TRBJ2-7
CSGSGRGGELFF	TRBV29-1	12	TRBJ2-2
CATSTGGAGYNEQFF	TRBV15	15	TRBJ2-1
CASSSKNEQFF	TRBV27	11	TRBJ2-1
CSAKFGTADSPLHF	TRBV20-1	14	TRBJ1-6
CATSHRGIKSYEQYF	TRBV15	15	TRBJ2-7
CASSSPWAKDNYGYTF	TRBV5-4	16	TRBJ1-2
CASNILGYNEKLFF	TRBV12-3/TRBV12-4	14	TRBJ1-4
CASSQRRQQPYSLEQYF	TRBV28	17	TRBJ2-7
CASSQFGTFYEQYF	TRBV3-1	14	TRBJ2-7
CASSLEGTPKDGYTF	TRBV11-2	15	TRBJ1-2
CASSMGRGQDEQYF	TRBV19	14	TRBJ2-7
CAWASGRGTDTQYF	TRBV30	14	TRBJ2-3
CATSNRDSKETQYF	TRBV15	14	TRBJ2-5
CATSDFDSDTQYF	TRBV24-1	13	TRBJ2-3
CASSDGTPEQFF	TRBV11-2	12	TRBJ2-1
CATSDLQDEQYF	TRBV24-1	12	TRBJ2-7
CASSQLVQGYEQYF	TRBV4-3	14	TRBJ2-7
CSVDLGDRSNYGYTF	TRBV29-1	15	TRBJ1-2
CASSPGGVQYF	TRBV9	11	TRBJ2-7
CASSPLAGGYEQYF	TRBV12-3/TRBV12-4	14	TRBJ2-7
CASSLGAGYSPLHF	TRBV7-2	14	TRBJ1-6
CASSERTSGGNEQFF	TRBV10-1	15	TRBJ2-1
CASSTTSGSYYEQYF	TRBV6-1	15	TRBJ2-7
CASSLVLAATDTQYF	TRBV11-2	15	TRBJ2-3
CASSYAAGVLDTQYF	TRBV7-2	15	TRBJ2-3
CATSSGTSGRDWTGELFF	TRBV15	18	TRBJ2-2
CASSFGTANTGELFF	TRBV28	15	TRBJ2-2
CASSLVQNEQFF	TRBV7-9	12	TRBJ2-1
CASSFRTGLGEQYF	TRBV28	14	TRBJ2-7
CASSAEGGRRTDTQYF	TRBV9	16	TRBJ2-3
CASSWRGADSGNTIYF	TRBV12-3/TRBV12-4	16	TRBJ1-3
CASSPGSNQPQHF	TRBV18	13	TRBJ1-5
CASSREGLRTSEQYF	TRBV5-6	15	TRBJ2-7
CASSLRLAGWAGELFF	TRBV27	16	TRBJ2-2
CASSQGDRNYNEQFF	TRBV4-3	15	TRBJ2-1
CASSLSGGGINEQFF	TRBV7-2	15	TRBJ2-1
CASSYSSGTSFGDTQYF	TRBV6-5	17	TRBJ2-3
CASSPRGDSTDTQYF	TRBV7-9	15	TRBJ2-3
CASSPASAGFGELFF	TRBV6-1	15	TRBJ2-2
CASSFLVGTDTQYF	TRBV28	14	TRBJ2-3
CAWSSGDPGELFF	TRBV30	13	TRBJ2-2
CASGIGQGETQYF	TRBV12-5	13	TRBJ2-5
CASTTGQGAITEAFF	TRBV12-3/TRBV12-4	15	TRBJ1-1
CSVGPETSALKQETQYF	TRBV20-1	17	TRBJ2-5
CASSLREGPYNEQFF	TRBV12-3/TRBV12-4	15	TRBJ2-1